The 22 T cell receptor beta chains given below trace back to one sample, sequenced in a study of T cells in Graves' hyperthyroidism and ophthalmopathy. Researchers took RNA transcripts and amplified the TCR beta CDR3 regions from them. HTBI primers were the set used in a first-round RT-PCR of the TCR CDR3. TCRdb reprocessed the multiplex PCR reads with MiXCR, giving one entry per CDR3 protein. The table lists approximately 400,000 distinct CDR3 sequences, roughly 20% of them singletons. Sequencing used blood. These TCRs come from a man aged 18 to 30 with Graves' ophthalmopathy.

The table lists this clonotype with many counts. The chain combines TRBV18 with TRBJ2-1; D call uncertain. CDR1 is KGHSH, CDR2 LQKENI, per germline. The germline V and J ends were trimmed by 3 bases and 10 bases, with 7 bases remaining between them. The length of the CDR3 is 11 residues. CDR3 in amino acids: CASSPAEEQFF. CDR3 bases: TGTGCCAGCTCACCCGCCGAGGAGCAGTTCTTC.

At least ten counts were recorded for this clonotype. This rearrangement joins TRBV6-5 to TRBJ2-5, with D hard to call. V was pared by 1 base and J by 4 bases, with 13 bases between. The CDR3 sequence is 15 residues long. CDR1 is MNHEY and CDR2 is SVGAGI in the germline V gene. The CDR3 sequence is CASSYYVGLGETQYF. As DNA, the CDR3 is TGTGCCAGCAGTTACTATGTGGGCCTTGGAGAGACCCAGTACTTC.

This clonotype was found a few times. This CDR3 is CASSQGVGNSGNTIYF. DNA for the CDR3: TGCGCCAGCAGCCAAGGGGTGGGGAACTCTGGAAACACCATATATTTT. This chain uses TRBV4-1 with TRBJ1-3, with no clear D. V dropped 1 base and J dropped 0 bases, with 10 bases sitting between them. CDR3 length equals 16 residues. The germline CDR1 and CDR2 sequences are MGHRA and YSYEKL.

This clonotype appeared a few times. The chain is built from TRBV29-1 and TRBJ2-7; TRBD2 aligns across 8 bases. The germline V gene has CDR1 SQVTM and CDR2 ANQGSEA. The CDR3 runs to 13 residues. V lost 3 bases to trimming and J lost 7 bases; unmatched junction nucleotides: 8. The CDR3 DNA reads TGCAGCGTTGAGGGACTAGGGTATGGAGAGCAGTACTTC. Encoded protein: CSVEGLGYGEQYF.

This clonotype occurred a few times. V gene TRBV10-3 combines with J gene TRBJ2-3, with 11 bases that match TRBD1. Unmatched junction bases numbered 6, after V lost 5 bases and J lost 2 bases. The germline gives CDR1 ENHRY, CDR2 SYGVKD. This CDR3 comprises 16 residues. In DNA, the CDR3 is TGTGCCATCAGTACCGGGACAGGGGGGTCCACAGATACGCAGTATTTT. Its protein is CAISTGTGGSTDTQYF.

The V call is TRBV4-1, the J call TRBJ2-5, with TRBD1 matching over 7 bases. Per germline, CDR1 MGHRA and CDR2 YSYEKL. CDR3 length: 15 amino acids. V shed 3 bases, J shed 3 bases, and the junction held 7 bases outside the gene matches. CDR3 amino acids: CASSQPGQSKETQYF. In nucleotides, the CDR3 is TGCGCCAGCAGCCAGCCGGGACAGTCAAAAGAGACCCAGTACTTC.

This clonotype occurred many times. The V and J genes are TRBV12-3 or TRBV12-4 and TRBJ2-3, with TRBD2 matching over 13 bases. V shed 3 bases, J shed 4 bases, and the junction held 7 bases outside the gene matches. This CDR3 region has 17 residues. The CDR3: CASSFELAGGLADTQYF. The CDR3 DNA reads TGTGCCAGCAGTTTTGAACTAGCGGGGGGGCTAGCAGATACGCAGTATTTT.

The genes are TRBV6-1 and TRBJ1-6; D is undetermined. The ends were cut back, 9 bases at V and 0 bases at J, with 12 bases in the middle. The CDR3 consists of 15 residues. Germline loops: CDR1 MNHNS, CDR2 SASEGT. The CDR3 spells CASGGTSSYNSPLHF. In DNA form, the CDR3 reads TGTGCCAGTGGTGGCACGAGCTCCTATAATTCACCCCTCCACTTT.

The sample holds many counts of this clonotype. The chain joins TRBV5-8 to TRBJ2-1; possibly TRBD2 for D (6 bases). Germline V gene sequence: CDR1 SGHTS, CDR2 YDEGEE. The germline V and J ends were trimmed by 0 bases and 3 bases, with 10 bases remaining between them. The CDR3 runs to 15 residues. CDR3 region: CASSLGHGGYNEQFF. The CDR3 DNA follows: TGTGCCAGCAGCTTGGGTCACGGGGGCTACAATGAGCAGTTCTTC.

This chain uses TRBV19 with TRBJ2-2; 8 bases are shared with TRBD1. The CDR3 consists of 14 residues. Germline V CDR1 and CDR2: LNHDA, SQIVND (reference sequence). The trim removed 7 bases at V and 5 bases at J, leaving 6 bases unmatched. In DNA form, the CDR3 reads TGTGCCAGTAAGGACAGGGCAGGGACCGGGGAGCTGTTTTTT. Translating gives CASKDRAGTGELFF.

This clonotype was recorded many times. This chain joins TRBV2 and TRBJ1-1; D unresolved. With 5 bases removed from V and 3 bases from J, the gap between germline ends came to 7 bases. CDR3 length: 12 amino acids. Germline loops: CDR1 SNHLY, CDR2 FYNNEI. CDR3 in DNA: TGTGCCAGCAGTACACGGGACACTGAAGCTTTCTTT. This translates into CASSTRDTEAFF.

This clonotype was detected a few times. The chain is built from TRBV7-8 and TRBJ1-2; D not certain. Germline assignment: CDR1 SGHVS and CDR2 FQNEAQ. Trimming removed 3 bases at V and 0 bases at J, with 17 bases between. There are 17 residues in the CDR3. The CDR3 DNA follows: TGTGCCAGCAGCTTGGGGATAAATAGGAGATCTAACTATGGCTACACCTTC. Translated, it gives CASSLGINRRSNYGYTF.

At least ten counts were recorded for this clonotype. This chain uses TRBV3-1 with TRBJ1-1; TRBD1 aligns across 8 bases. V lost 6 bases, J lost 8 bases, and 8 bases stayed unmatched. The CDR3 has 13 residues. Germline CDR1 and CDR2: LGHDT and YNNKEL (reference sequence). CDR3 sequence: CASSLRTGPEAFF. In DNA, the CDR3 is TGTGCCAGCAGTCTAAGGACAGGGCCGGAAGCTTTCTTT. The full variable domain, completed using reference TRBV3-1 and TRBJ1-1, is DTAVSQTPKYLVTQMGNDKSIKCEQNLGHDTMYWYKQDSKKFLKIMFSYNNKELIINETVPNRFSPKSPDKAHLNLHINSLELGDSAVYFCASSLRTGPEAFFGQGTRLTVV.

This clonotype was found many times. The chain combines TRBV6-6 with TRBJ1-4; D not certain. Trimming removed 0 bases at V and 4 bases at J, with 9 bases between. The CDR3 consists of 15 residues. The V gene's germline CDR1 is MNHNY and CDR2 SVGAGI (reference sequence). This chain's CDR3 is CASSYSEGSNEKLFF. The CDR3 DNA is TGTGCCAGCAGTTACTCAGAGGGAAGTAATGAAAAACTGTTTTTT.

The sample holds many counts of this clonotype. This chain connects TRBV20-1 to TRBJ2-1; 10 nucleotides align to TRBD2. Trimming removed 3 bases from V and 3 bases from J; junction bases left unmatched: 2. Germline CDR1 is DFQATT and CDR2 is SNEGSKA (reference sequence). This CDR3 has 14 residues. CDR3 bases: TGCAGTGCTAGCCTAGCGGGGGACTACAATGAGCAGTTCTTC. Translation: CSASLAGDYNEQFF.

DNA for the CDR3: TGTGCCAGCAGCGTCAGACTAGCGCACTCTGGGGCCAACGTCCTGACTTTC. This encodes CASSVRLAHSGANVLTF. The chain combines TRBV28 with TRBJ2-6; TRBD2 aligns across 8 bases. The V gene end was trimmed by 6 bases and the J gene end by 0 bases; junction bases not matched to a gene: 7. The CDR3 spans 17 residues. Germline CDR1 MDHEN, CDR2 SYDVKM.

This clonotype has a count of ten or more. V and J are TRBV3-1 and TRBJ1-3; TRBD1 is a possible D gene (6 bases). Germline values: CDR1 LGHDT, CDR2 YNNKEL (reference sequence). Trimming left V 4 bases short and J 2 bases short, with 9 bases between. The CDR3 spans 14 residues. In DNA form, the CDR3 reads TGTGCCAGCAGCCTCCGGGACACTGGAAACACCATATATTTT. It translates to CASSLRDTGNTIYF.

This clonotype was recorded many times. At one end the junction does not follow the germline gene, possibly because of a read error. The genes are TRBV5-1 and TRBJ2-2, with D tentatively TRBD2 (5 bases). Germline V gives CDR1 SGHRS, CDR2 YFSETQ. This CDR3 region has 13 residues. The CDR3 DNA is TGTGCCAGCAGTTTAGAGGGCACCGGGGAGCTGTTTTTT. Residues: CASSLEGTGELFF.

The chain has TRBV6-1 and TRBJ1-2; D not certain. CDR1 and CDR2 (germline): MNHNS, SASEGT. The CDR3 loop spans 15 amino acids. V lost 5 bases, J lost 5 bases, and 18 bases lay in between. Here the CDR3 DNA reads TGTGCCAGCAGTTCCCGGGATTCCCTGAGATATGGCTACACCTTC. This translates into CASSSRDSLRYGYTF.

This clonotype was seen many times. The gene calls are TRBV12-3 or TRBV12-4 and TRBJ2-3, with TRBD2 matching over 9 bases. The junction had 7 bases not matched to a gene; V was cut back by 6 bases and J by 0 bases. This CDR3 has 16 residues. The chain's CDR3 is CASRVERGASTDTQYF. In DNA, the CDR3 is TGTGCCAGCAGGGTCGAGCGGGGGGCTAGCACAGATACGCAGTATTTT.

This clonotype has a count of ten or more. This chain joins TRBV7-3 and TRBJ1-6, with D hard to call. The length of the CDR3 is 13 residues. Trimming stripped 6 bases from V and 4 bases from J, with 7 bases between. Germline V gives CDR1 SGHTA, CDR2 FQGTGA. The CDR3 sequence is CASSLSYNSPLHF. CDR3 nucleotide sequence: TGTGCCAGCAGTTTATCTTATAATTCACCCCTCCACTTT.

CDR3 residues: CASSHRGGTGLNQPQHF. CDR3 coding DNA: TGCGCCAGCAGCCACAGAGGAGGGACAGGCCTCAATCAGCCCCAGCATTTT. The chain is built from TRBV4-1 and TRBJ1-5; TRBD1 agrees at 8 bases. J gave up 3 bases and V 3 bases, and 10 bases lay outside the gene matches. The CDR3 runs to 17 residues. Germline-derived CDR1 and CDR2 are MGHRA and YSYEKL.